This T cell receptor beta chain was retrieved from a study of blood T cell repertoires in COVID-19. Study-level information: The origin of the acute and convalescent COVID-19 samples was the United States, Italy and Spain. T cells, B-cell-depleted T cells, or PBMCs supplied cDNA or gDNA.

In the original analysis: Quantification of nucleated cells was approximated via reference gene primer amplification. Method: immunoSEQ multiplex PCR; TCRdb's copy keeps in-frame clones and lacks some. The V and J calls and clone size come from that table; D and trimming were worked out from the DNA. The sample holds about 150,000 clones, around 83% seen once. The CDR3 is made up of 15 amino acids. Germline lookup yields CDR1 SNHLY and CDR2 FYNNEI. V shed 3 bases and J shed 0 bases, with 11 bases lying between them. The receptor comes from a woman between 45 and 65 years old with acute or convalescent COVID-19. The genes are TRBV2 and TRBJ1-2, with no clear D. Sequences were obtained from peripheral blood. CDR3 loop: CASSDYPSANYGYTF. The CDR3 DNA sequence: TGTGCCAGCAGTGACTATCCGAGCGCTAACTATGGCTACACCTTC.